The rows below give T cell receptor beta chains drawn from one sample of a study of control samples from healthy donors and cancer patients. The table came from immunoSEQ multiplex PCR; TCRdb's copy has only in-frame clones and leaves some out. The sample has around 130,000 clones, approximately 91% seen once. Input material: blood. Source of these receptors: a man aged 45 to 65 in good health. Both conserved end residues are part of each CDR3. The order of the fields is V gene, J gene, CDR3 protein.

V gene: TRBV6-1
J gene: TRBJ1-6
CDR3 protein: CASSGDPGPRNSPLHF

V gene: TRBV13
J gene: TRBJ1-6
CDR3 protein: CASSFGYSPLHF

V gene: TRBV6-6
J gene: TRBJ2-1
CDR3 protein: CAASQTGGLGNEQFF

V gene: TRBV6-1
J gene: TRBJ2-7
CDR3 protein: CASSEFAGAKLSYEQYF

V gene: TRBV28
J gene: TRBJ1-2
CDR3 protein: CASSLNSLAGYTF

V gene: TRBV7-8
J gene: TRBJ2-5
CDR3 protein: CASSPGQGKTQYF

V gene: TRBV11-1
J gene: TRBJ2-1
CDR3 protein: CASSLNQMNQQFF

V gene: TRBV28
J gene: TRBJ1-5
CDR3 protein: CASRNGQEYNQPQHF

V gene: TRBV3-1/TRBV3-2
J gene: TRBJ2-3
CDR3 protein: CASSQLAETDTQYF

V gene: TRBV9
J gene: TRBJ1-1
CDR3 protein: CASSVVSDTEAFF

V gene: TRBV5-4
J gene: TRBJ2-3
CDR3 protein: CASSLLGGGPTDTQYF

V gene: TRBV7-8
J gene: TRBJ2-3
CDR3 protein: CASSPWEKYTDTQYF

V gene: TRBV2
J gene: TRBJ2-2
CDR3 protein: CASSGLDTGELFF

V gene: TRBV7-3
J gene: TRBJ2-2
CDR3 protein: CASSSGNTGELFF

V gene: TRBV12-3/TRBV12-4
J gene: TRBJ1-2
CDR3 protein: CASTDSNVWGYTF

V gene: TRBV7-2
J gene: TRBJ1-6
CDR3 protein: CASSFTVNSPLHF

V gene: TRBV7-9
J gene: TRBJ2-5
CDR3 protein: CASSFGLESYQETQYF

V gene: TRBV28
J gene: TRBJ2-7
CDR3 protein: CASSLGGPGGRYEQYF

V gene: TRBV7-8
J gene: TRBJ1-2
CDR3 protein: CASSLRVANKGASSGYTF

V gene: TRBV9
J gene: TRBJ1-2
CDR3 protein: CASNFRGEPPDRYTF

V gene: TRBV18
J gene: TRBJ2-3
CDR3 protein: CASSPGSGVNRQGPPNTQYF

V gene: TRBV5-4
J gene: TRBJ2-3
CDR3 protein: CASRAASGGSTDTQYF